What follows describes a single TCR beta chain. The antigen is not known. The sample comes from a study of beta chain features in type 1 diabetes. CD45RO/CCR7/CD25/CD127/CD95/CD27 staining was used to isolate CD4+ naive, central memory, regulatory and stem cell-like memory cells by sorting. Expressed TCRB transcripts were sequenced because the isolated RNA had all been reverse transcribed beforehand. Only in-frame clones appear in the TCRdb table, and some are missing; sequencing was by immunoSEQ multiplex PCR. The table lists 95,000 to 150,000 clones, less than 20% of them singletons. Study-level findings and limits: Shortening that was moderate but significant affected the TCRB CDR3s of Type 1 diabetes patients in all four CD4+ subsets.

The ends were cut back, 5 bases at V and 4 bases at J, with 14 bases in the middle. CDR3 length: 15 amino acids. Germline CDR1 and CDR2: LNHDA and SQIVND (reference sequence). The source material was central memory CD4+ T cells from blood. The sequence was obtained from a man aged 25-45 years with type 1 diabetes. V is TRBV19 and J is TRBJ1-4; possibly TRBD1 for D (6 bases). The CDR3 region has the DNA TGTGCCAGTAGTCTACGGGACACGCTTAATGAAAAACTGTTTTTT. This encodes CASSLRDTLNEKLFF. The full variable domain, its missing parts supplied by reference TRBV19 and TRBJ1-4, is DGGITQSPKYLFRKEGQNVTLSCEQNLNHDAMYWYRQDPGQGLRLIYYSQIVNDFQKGDIAEGYSVSREKKESFPLTVTSAQKNPTAFYLCASSLRDTLNEKLFFGSGTQLSVL.